This is a list of T cell receptor beta chains from one sample in a study of blood T cell repertoires in COVID-19. Method: immunoSEQ multiplex PCR; TCRdb's copy keeps in-frame clones and lacks some. The data hold around 140,000 clones, with about nine tenths observed a single time. The specimen was PBMCs or T cells enriched from blood (not recorded which). The receptor set was obtained from a man in his sixties who had recovered from COVID-19. Each CDR3 is given with its conserved first and last residue. The order of the fields is V gene, clone size, J gene, D gene, CDR3 DNA, CDR3 protein. D genes are given only for firm matches. Only part of the rows carry a size: once, few, many, or a class if the clone is expanded.

TRBV2	NA	TRBJ2-7	NA	TGTGCCAGCAAGGGGCAGGTGGCCTACGAGCAGTACTTC	CASKGQVAYEQYF
TRBV6-5	few	TRBJ2-5	TRBD2	TGTGCCAGCAGTTCCCTGGGACTAGCGCCTCCTGGGGCCCAGTACTTC	CASSSLGLAPPGAQYF
TRBV6-5	once	TRBJ2-2	TRBD1	TGTGCCAGCAGGACAGGGTGGACCGGGGAGCTGTTTTTT	CASRTGWTGELFF
TRBV10-1	NA	TRBJ2-5	NA	TGCGCCAGCAGTGATCTAGCGCGGGGGACCCAGTACTTC	CASSDLARGTQYF
TRBV19	once	TRBJ2-1	TRBD2	TGTGCCAGTAGTACGGGACTAGCGGGGGGAATCAATGAGCAGTTCTTC	CASSTGLAGGINEQFF
TRBV4-2	NA	TRBJ1-2	NA	TGTGCCAGCAGCCAAGATTCGGAGAATTTCAACTATGGCTACACCTTC	CASSQDSENFNYGYTF
TRBV11-2	NA	TRBJ1-2	NA	TGTGCCAGCAGCTTGAGCGGGGGGAATAACTATGGCTACACCTTC	CASSLSGGNNYGYTF
TRBV6-5	once	TRBJ1-6	TRBD1	TGTGCCAGCAGTTGGGGACAGCCGGCTTCACCCCTCCACTTT	CASSWGQPASPLHF
TRBV29-1	NA	TRBJ1-5	NA	TGCAGCGTTGTGGAGAGTAGCAATCAGCCCCAGCATTTT	CSVVESSNQPQHF
TRBV5-4	NA	TRBJ1-6	TRBD1	TGTGCCGGGACCGACCGGGGACAGGGCGATTCACCCCTCCACTTT	CAGTDRGQGDSPLHF
TRBV11-1	NA	TRBJ2-2	TRBD2	TGTGCCAGCAGCTTATTGCGGGAGGGGACCGGGGAGCTGTTTTTT	CASSLLREGTGELFF
TRBV3-1/TRBV3-2	NA	TRBJ2-7	TRBD1	TGTGCCAGCAGCGGGGACAGGCTTTCCTCCTACGAGCAGTACTTC	CASSGDRLSSYEQYF
TRBV7-9	NA	TRBJ1-4	NA	TGTGCCAGCAGCCCCTTTGGGACTACCGAGGGACGAAAACTGTTTTTT	CASSPFGTTEGRKLFF
TRBV19	NA	TRBJ2-1	NA	TGTGCCAGTAGCGGGAGCCGGTTTCCTGAGCAGTTCTTC	CASSGSRFPEQFF
TRBV9	NA	TRBJ1-3	NA	TGTGCCAGCAGCGTAGCAGCAGGGGCCTCTGGAAACACCATATATTTT	CASSVAAGASGNTIYF
TRBV9	NA	TRBJ2-3	NA	TGTGCCAGCAGCGTGACAGAAACCAGCACAGATACGCAGTATTTT	CASSVTETSTDTQYF
TRBV2	NA	TRBJ2-3	NA	TGTGCCAGCAGGGGGACTGCGACTAGCACAGATACGCAGTATTTT	CASRGTATSTDTQYF
TRBV30	once	TRBJ1-3	NA	TGTGCCTGGGACACTGGGACAAGCTCTGGAAACACCATATATTTT	CAWDTGTSSGNTIYF
TRBV7-3	NA	TRBJ2-1	NA	TGTGCCAGCAGCCTAGGACTTTACAATGAGCAGTTCTTC	CASSLGLYNEQFF
TRBV19	NA	TRBJ1-1	NA	TGTGCCAGTACCTTCAGGGTTGGGGACACTGAAGCTTTCTTT	CASTFRVGDTEAFF
TRBV5-5	NA	TRBJ2-1	TRBD2	TGTGCCAGCAGCTCCCTAGCGGGGCAGGGTGAGCAGTTCTTC	CASSSLAGQGEQFF
TRBV18	few	TRBJ2-3	NA	TGTGCCAGCTCACGGGCCACAGATACGCAGTATTTT	CASSRATDTQYF